The 21 T cell receptor beta chains below come from one sample, sequenced in a study of metastatic and nonmetastatic thyroid tumors (dated by TCRdb to 2020 to 2021). The library was prepared using PCR. The reads were generated on an Illumina HiSeq 4000. Using fastp at Q25 and MiXCR, TCRdb reprocessed the public reads and kept productive beta chains. This sample is represented by more than 10,000 clones; more than 20% of them were singletons. Clones ranked in the top ten supply 12% to 15% of the sample. Before undergoing thyroid surgery, none of the patients had been given any kind of treatment. The sample taken for sequencing was adjacent normal tissue. The receptors here all came from a female donor with papillary thyroid cancer or a benign thyroid nodule (not recorded which). Some clones in this sample may be carry-over from other donors' samples.

This clone ranks as medium-sized. The genes are TRBV6-2 or TRBV6-3 and TRBJ2-2; no clear D gene. Trimming stripped 4 bases from V and 5 bases from J, with 14 bases between. Germline CDR1 MNHEY, CDR2 SVGEGT. The CDR3 covers 15 residues. CDR3 DNA: TGTGCCAGCAGTTCTTTGGTTAAAGGGACCGGGGAGCTGTTTTTT. This encodes CASSSLVKGTGELFF.

Relative to its sample, this clone is medium-sized. The gene calls are TRBV27 and TRBJ1-1, with D hard to call. CDR3 size: 15 residues. CDR1 and CDR2 from the germline V gene are MNHEY and SMNVEV (reference sequence). V lost 5 bases to trimming and J lost 0 bases, with 13 bases between them. DNA of the CDR3: TGTGCCAGCAGTCCCCGGAGAACCCTGAACACTGAAGCTTTCTTT. Residues: CASSPRRTLNTEAFF.

Ten or more counts support this clone. This CDR3 is CASSQEPPEGYNSPLHF. As DNA, the CDR3 is TGCGCCAGCAGCCAAGAGCCCCCGGAGGGGTATAATTCACCCCTCCACTTT. This chain connects TRBV4-1 to TRBJ1-6, with D possibly TRBD1 on 5 matching bases. Germline values: CDR1 MGHRA, CDR2 YSYEKL. Trimming took 0 bases from V and 4 from J, leaving 13 bases between them. The CDR3 totals 17 residues.

This clone turned up a few times. The chain carries TRBV6-5 and TRBJ2-1, with D possibly matching TRBD2 (5 bases). The CDR3 is made up of 16 amino acids. The V gene's germline CDR1 is MNHEY and CDR2 SVGAGI. The V gene lost 0 bases and the J gene lost 5 bases, with 14 bases spanning the gap. The CDR3 here is CASSYSLQRRNNEQFF. For the CDR3, the DNA is TGTGCCAGCAGTTACTCACTCCAGCGGAGAAACAATGAGCAGTTCTTC.

The table lists this clone with many counts. CDR3 bases: TGTGCCAGCAGCCAAGAGGCTAGCGGGAGTAATGAGCAGTTCTTC. It is translated as CASSQEASGSNEQFF. The J gene is TRBJ2-1, the V gene TRBV3-1, with TRBD2 identical over 10 bases. The CDR3 is 15 residues long. V shed 0 bases and J 7 bases; nucleotides not matched to a gene: 3. The V gene's germline CDR1 is LGHDT and CDR2 YNNKEL (reference sequence).

In this sample, this clone turned up many times. The rearrangement links TRBV7-9 to TRBJ1-3; D not resolved. V lost 5 bases, J lost 2 bases, and 16 bases lay in between. Germline V gene data show CDR1 as SEHNR and CDR2 as FQNEAQ (reference sequence). The CDR3 runs 16 residues. As DNA, the CDR3 is TGTGCCAGCAGCCCTGCGATCGAAGTGCCTGGAAACACCATATATTTT. Encoded protein: CASSPAIEVPGNTIYF.

The chain carries TRBV2 and TRBJ1-1, with D unclear. Trimming pared 4 bases from V and 1 base from J, leaving 7 bases between. Germline CDR1 is SNHLY and CDR2 is FYNNEI. This CDR3 is built from 13 residues. The DNA for the CDR3 is TGTGCCAGCAGTGTCCGGGGGAACACTGAAGCTTTCTTT. Protein: CASSVRGNTEAFF.

Judged by abundance, this clone is medium-sized. The same CDR3 can be traced to other DNA sequences in this sample. DNA of the CDR3: TGTGCCAGTAGTATGCGGTACCTGTGGGGGCCTAACTATGGCTACACCTTC. It yields the protein CASSMRYLWGPNYGYTF. The chain joins TRBV19 to TRBJ1-2, with a possible D match to TRBD1 (6 bases). The CDR3 sequence is 17 residues long. V was pared by 3 bases and J by 0 bases, with 17 bases between. From germline, CDR1 is LNHDA and CDR2 SQIVND (reference sequence). Full variable domain (rest looked up from reference TRBV19 and TRBJ1-2): DGGITQSPKYLFRKEGQNVTLSCEQNLNHDAMYWYRQDPGQGLRLIYYSQIVNDFQKGDIAEGYSVSREKKESFPLTVTSAQKNPTAFYLCASSMRYLWGPNYGYTFGSGTRLTVV.

This clone is labeled medium-sized. The V gene is TRBV12-3 or TRBV12-4, the J gene TRBJ2-1; possible D gene TRBD2, 7 bases. The V end was cut by 7 bases, the J end by 0 bases, with 22 bases between. The length of the CDR3 is 18 residues. The CDR3 sequence is CASKVGGPIAGSYNEQFF. CDR3 DNA: TGTGCCAGCAAGGTCGGGGGGCCTATCGCCGGCTCCTACAATGAGCAGTTCTTC.

This clone is labeled as medium-sized. Other nucleotide sequences from this sample produce the same CDR3. The rearrangement joins TRBV12-3 or TRBV12-4 to TRBJ1-2; D gene unclear. This CDR3 has 13 residues. The V end was cut by 3 bases, the J end by 1 base, with 6 bases between. The DNA of the CDR3 is TGTGCCAGCAGTTTGGACGGTAACTATGGCTACACCTTC. Translation gives CASSLDGNYGYTF.

This clone was detected ten times or more. CDR3 sequence: CSASSPGGLTRSYNEQFF. In DNA form, the CDR3 reads TGCAGTGCTAGTTCCCCTGGGGGACTAACACGCTCCTACAATGAGCAGTTCTTC. The V gene is TRBV20-1, the J gene TRBJ2-1, with TRBD2 matching over 7 bases. V dropped 3 bases and J dropped 0; count of bases not matched to a gene: 14. CDR1 is DFQATT, CDR2 SNEGSKA, per germline (reference sequence). This CDR3 spans 18 amino acids.

This chain links TRBV20-1 with TRBJ2-7; D is possibly TRBD2 (5 bases). V gave up 2 bases and J gave up 7 bases, with 21 bases separating them. The CDR3 totals 15 residues. Germline assignment: CDR1 DFQATT and CDR2 SNEGSKA (reference sequence). The CDR3 DNA follows: TGCAGTGCTAGACCCGCCTCCGCGCGGGTGGAGGAGCAGTACTTC. It encodes CSARPASARVEEQYF.

This clone was counted a few times. A much larger clone lies one base from this, so it may be a read error. Within the sample, other DNA sequences also encode this same CDR3. V is TRBV4-3 and J is TRBJ2-6; D ambiguous. The CDR3 totals 16 residues. The germline CDR1 and CDR2 sequences are LGHNA and YSLEER. The V gene lost 5 bases and the J gene lost 4 bases, with 15 bases spanning the gap. CDR3 protein: CASSWTDSSGANVLTF. CDR3 bases: TGCGCCAGCAGCTGGACGGATTCCTCCGGGGCCAACGTCCTGACTTTC.

V and J are TRBV27 and TRBJ1-2; 10 nucleotides align to TRBD1. The CDR3 consists of 17 residues. The germline gives CDR1 MNHEY, CDR2 SMNVEV (reference sequence). Trimming removed 6 bases from V and 4 bases from J; junction bases left unmatched: 14. The CDR3 sequence: CASSQSTGGGSLYGYTF. The CDR3 DNA follows: TGTGCCAGCAGCCAATCGACAGGGGGCGGTAGCCTCTATGGCTACACCTTC.

With regard to this clone: The sample carries other DNA sequences with the same CDR3. This chain joins TRBV28 and TRBJ2-2; 7 bases agree with TRBD2. CDR1 MDHEN and CDR2 SYDVKM come from the germline V gene. The CDR3 contains 15 residues. The junction had 9 bases not matched to a gene; V was cut back by 6 bases and J by 5 bases. The CDR3 sequence is CASRERGGVTGELFF. CDR3 DNA sequence: TGTGCCAGCAGGGAGCGGGGAGGAGTAACCGGGGAGCTGTTTTTT.

The chain joins TRBV13 to TRBJ2-3; 7 positions agree with TRBD2. Trimming at V came to 4 bases and at J to 3 bases, leaving 4 bases not matched to a gene. Germline CDR1 reads PRHDT; CDR2 reads FYEKMQ (reference sequence). The CDR3 extends over 14 amino acids. The CDR3 sequence is CASSSSGETDTQYF. The CDR3 nucleotides are TGTGCCAGCAGCTCGAGCGGGGAGACAGATACGCAGTATTTT.

This clone has a count of ten or more. J is TRBJ2-3 and V is TRBV7-8; TRBD2 matches 7 bases. CDR1 SGHVS and CDR2 FQNEAQ come from the germline V gene. The CDR3 has 16 residues. With V trimmed by 2 bases and J by 1 base, 6 bases remained unmatched. The DNA of the CDR3 is TGTGCCAGCAGCTTACGTGGCGGGAGCCGCACAGATACGCAGTATTTT. Translation gives CASSLRGGSRTDTQYF. Filled out from reference TRBV7-8 and TRBJ2-3, the complete variable domain reads GAGVSQSPRYKVAKRGQDVALRCDPISGHVSLFWYQQALGQGPEFLTYFQNEAQLDKSGLPSDRFFAERPEGSVSTLKIQRTQQEDSAVYLCASSLRGGSRTDTQYFGPGTRLTVL.

The chain joins TRBV3-1 to TRBJ2-6, with D perhaps given as TRBD1 or TRBD2 (5 bases each). V lost 1 base and J lost 0, with 19 bases in between. This CDR3 has 20 residues. Looked up from germline, CDR1 is LGHDT and CDR2 is YNNKEL (reference sequence). CDR3 in amino acids: CASSQVPPGQIFSGANVLTF. The CDR3, as DNA: TGTGCCAGCAGCCAAGTCCCTCCGGGGCAGATATTCTCTGGGGCCAACGTCCTGACTTTC.

This clone was detected a few times. The chain's CDR3 is CASSTSTYEQYF. CDR3 in DNA: TGTGCCAGCAGCACATCGACGTACGAGCAGTACTTC. The chain carries TRBV7-9 and TRBJ2-7; D remains unclear. With 5 bases removed from V and 4 bases from J, the gap between germline ends came to 9 bases. The CDR3 runs 12 residues. The germline gives CDR1 SEHNR, CDR2 FQNEAQ (reference sequence).

In its sample, this clone was seen a few times. A much larger clone is a single base away; this may be a read error. The chain uses TRBV10-2 and TRBJ2-4; 11 bases line up with TRBD2. Per the germline V gene, CDR1 is WSHSY and CDR2 is SAAADI. This CDR3 spans 13 amino acids. As DNA, the CDR3 is TGCGCCAGCAGACTAGCGGGAGAAAACATTCGGTACTTC. Translating gives CASRLAGENIRYF.

This clone was detected ten times or more. The chain joins TRBV12-3 or TRBV12-4 to TRBJ2-4, with 11 bases that match TRBD2. This CDR3 has 15 residues. V shed 1 base and J 8 bases; nucleotides not matched to a gene: 4. CDR3 sequence: CASSLGIAGGDIQYF. DNA of the CDR3: TGTGCCAGCAGTTTAGGGATAGCGGGAGGGGACATTCAGTACTTC.